This TCR beta chain is drawn from a study of T cell repertoires in cytomegalovirus infection. The wider study: An indication of both CMV infection and matching HLA type came from public TCR beta signatures.

Study results and caveats: Identification of carriers of CMV plus the relevant HLA was achieved through cumulative public TCR beta family frequency.

This clonotype was recorded at least ten times. Its specificity is not known. The germline V gene has CDR1 SGHRS and CDR2 YFSETQ. The V gene end was trimmed by 3 bases and the J gene end by 4 bases; junction bases not matched to a gene: 9. The CDR3 runs 16 residues. TCRdb re-called the reads through MiXCR, storing one row per CDR3 protein. The sample records 400,000 to 550,000 distinct CDR3 sequences, about 11% being singletons. The receptor was isolated from a human donor in good health (CMV status not recorded). Some clones in this sample may be carry-over from other donors' samples. The rearrangement joins TRBV5-1 to TRBJ2-2, with 7 bases matching TRBD2. Sequencing was carried out using PBMCs. The CDR3 reads CASSSQTSSLTGELFF. In nucleotides, the CDR3 is TGCGCCAGCAGCTCTCAGACTAGCAGCCTCACCGGGGAGCTGTTTTTT.